These 17 T cell receptor beta chains originate from one sample sequenced in a study of T cell changes during pregnancy in multiple sclerosis. Assay used: immunoSEQ multiplex PCR; TCRdb lists only in-frame clones, some missing. The repertoire holds under 80,000 clones, with about 92% as singletons. Sequencing was performed on peripheral blood, taken before pregnancy. The receptors derive from a female donor with multiple sclerosis, enrolled in a pregnancy study.

The V gene is TRBV5-4, the J gene TRBJ2-1, with 11 bases identical to TRBD2. Germline V gives CDR1 SGHNT, CDR2 YYREEE (reference sequence). The J segment lost 3 bases and the V segment lost 0 bases, leaving 2 bases of the junction unmatched. The CDR3 loop spans 16 amino acids. The CDR3 DNA reads TGTGCCAGCAGCTTGGTTGGGACTAGCGGCTACAATGAGCAGTTCTTC. Protein sequence: CASSLVGTSGYNEQFF. Combining the CDR3 with reference TRBV5-4 and TRBJ2-1 gives the whole variable domain ETGVTQSPTHLIKTRGQQVTLRCSSQSGHNTVSWYQQALGQGPQFIFQYYREEENGRGNFPPRFSGLQFPNYSSELNVNALELDDSALYLCASSLVGTSGYNEQFFGPGTRLTVL.

V and J are TRBV30 and TRBJ2-1; weak D call: TRBD1 (7 bases). In germline, CDR1 is GTSNPN, CDR2 SVGIG (reference sequence). This CDR3 has 17 amino acids. V was clipped by 3 bases and J by 7 bases, with 25 bases between them. In DNA form, the CDR3 reads TGTGCCTGGAGGAGGGACTCGACAGGGACGATTAGTAATGAGCAGTTCTTC. Amino acid sequence: CAWRRDSTGTISNEQFF.

The rearrangement uses TRBV11-3 and TRBJ2-5, with D perhaps matching TRBD2 (5 bases). V lost 3 bases to trimming and J lost 5 bases, with 19 bases between them. CDR1 and CDR2 (germline): SGHNT, YENEEA. The CDR3 is 16 residues long. The CDR3 is CASSLSGARAVETQYF. DNA for the CDR3: TGTGCCAGCAGCTTGAGTGGCGCGAGGGCCGTTGAGACCCAGTACTTC.

This sequence joins TRBV7-2 and TRBJ2-1; the match to TRBD2 covers 8 bases. The V gene end was trimmed by 4 bases and the J gene end by 7 bases; junction bases not matched to a gene: 18. This CDR3 has 18 amino acids. The germline V gene has CDR1 SGHTA and CDR2 FQGNSA. The CDR3 bases are TGTGCCAGCAGCTCCTCTCGGGCTAGCGGGCTGTCGGGGAATGAGCAGTTCTTC. It specifies CASSSSRASGLSGNEQFF.

The CDR3 nucleotides are TGTGCCAGCAGCTTGCGGGGAGGGTATGGCTACACCTTC. Translated: CASSLRGGYGYTF. The rearrangement links TRBV5-6 to TRBJ1-2; no clear D gene. The CDR3 consists of 13 residues. Trimming shortened V by 1 base and J by 5 bases, and 9 bases separated the two germline ends. The germline gives CDR1 SGHDT, CDR2 YYEEEE.

The J gene is TRBJ2-7, the V gene TRBV9; 10 nucleotides match TRBD2. Germline lookup yields CDR1 SGDLS and CDR2 YYNGEE. The CDR3 is 16 amino acids. The V segment lost 0 bases and the J segment 5 bases; nucleotides outside the gene matches: 8. In nucleotides, the CDR3 is TGTGCCAGCAGCGTAGCTCCGGCTAGCGGGAGAAACGAGCAGTACTTC. Amino acids: CASSVAPASGRNEQYF. The full variable domain, in which reference TRBV9 and TRBJ2-7 provide the parts outside the CDR3, is DSGVTQTPKHLITATGQRVTLRCSPRSGDLSVYWYQQSLDQGLQFLIQYYNGEERAKGNILERFSAQQFPDLHSELNLSSLELGDSALYFCASSVAPASGRNEQYFGPGTRLTVT.

The table lists this clone with a count of one. The chain carries TRBV28 and TRBJ2-2, with 15 bases lining up with TRBD2. CDR3 length: 18 amino acids. With V trimmed by 6 bases and J by 6 bases, 11 bases remained unmatched. Germline CDR1 and CDR2: MDHEN and SYDVKM. This CDR3 reads CASRPPFGLAGGSGELFF. CDR3 coding DNA: TGTGCCAGCAGACCGCCCTTTGGACTAGCGGGAGGGTCCGGGGAGCTGTTTTTT.

The chain carries TRBV11-1 and TRBJ2-7; 11 bases are a match to TRBD2. Germline V gene sequence: CDR1 SGHAT, CDR2 FQDESV (reference sequence). CDR3 length: 15 amino acids. Trimming removed 8 bases from V and 0 bases from J; junction bases left unmatched: 6. DNA of the CDR3: TGTGCCAGCGGGACTAGCGGATTTAACTCCTACGAGCAGTACTTC. It translates to CASGTSGFNSYEQYF.

The chain uses TRBV7-2 and TRBJ1-2; 7 bases agree with TRBD1. Germline CDR1 reads SGHTA; CDR2 reads FQGNSA. Germline trimming cut 3 bases from V and 9 bases from J; bases unmatched to any gene: 7. This CDR3 contains 13 residues. CDR3 amino acids: CASSFRDSGSYTF. The CDR3, as DNA: TGTGCCAGCAGCTTCCGGGACAGTGGGAGCTACACCTTC.

A single count supports this clone. This chain uses TRBV5-1 with TRBJ1-1, with D tentatively TRBD1 (6 bases). Germline V gene data show CDR1 as SGHRS and CDR2 as YFSETQ. V dropped 2 bases and J dropped 3 bases, with 14 bases sitting between them. The CDR3 is made up of 15 amino acids. CDR3 DNA sequence: TGCGCCAGCAGCTTTGGGACATTTAGGGACACTGAAGCTTTCTTT. This encodes CASSFGTFRDTEAFF.

The chain joins TRBV18 to TRBJ1-1, with TRBD1 matching over 8 bases. V lost 3 bases to trimming and J lost 5 bases; unmatched junction nucleotides: 8. The germline V gene has CDR1 KGHSH and CDR2 LQKENI. The length of the CDR3 is 15 residues. The CDR3 sequence is CASSPQGARETEAFF. The CDR3 nucleotides are TGTGCCAGCTCACCGCAGGGGGCGCGAGAGACTGAAGCTTTCTTT.

A word on this clone: An end of the junction differs from the germline gene, which may be a read error. This chain links TRBV2 with TRBJ2-7, with 10 positions matching TRBD2. This CDR3 is built from 14 residues. Germline V gives CDR1 SNHLY, CDR2 FYNNEI. CDR3 region: CASSESERQLAGFF. The CDR3 coding sequence is TGTGCCAGCAGTGAGTCGGAGAGGCAACTAGCGGGGTTTTTC.

V and J are TRBV6-7 and TRBJ2-3; TRBD1 might be the D (6 bases). TRBV6-7 is known as an ORF, though its function is uncertain. The germline V and J ends were trimmed by 7 bases and 4 bases, with 15 bases remaining between them. The CDR3 sequence is 14 residues long. The CDR3 bases are TGTGCCAGCACGGTACGGGACAATTCAGATACGCAGTATTTT. Its protein is CASTVRDNSDTQYF.

The chain couples TRBV5-1 to TRBJ1-3; no reliable D call. Germline V gene sequence: CDR1 SGHRS, CDR2 YFSETQ. The CDR3 spans 15 residues. Trimming cost V 0 bases and J 4 bases, with 11 bases left between them. CDR3 region: CASSLEGRHGNTIYF. The CDR3 coding sequence is TGCGCCAGCAGCTTGGAAGGTAGACACGGAAACACCATATATTTT.

The genes are TRBV7-2 and TRBJ2-7; possibly TRBD1 for D (6 bases). The length of the CDR3 is 14 residues. CDR1 is SGHTA, CDR2 FQGNSA, per germline. V lost 6 bases to trimming and J lost 2 bases, with 14 bases between them. The CDR3 here is CASRFQGSPYEQYF. In DNA, the CDR3 is TGTGCCAGCAGATTCCAGGGGTCTCCCTACGAGCAGTACTTC.

In nucleotides, the CDR3 is TGTGCCAGCAGCCCACCGGGACAGGGTCGAAATGAGCAGTTCTTC. This codes for CASSPPGQGRNEQFF. This chain connects TRBV9 to TRBJ2-1; TRBD1 aligns across 9 bases. The CDR3 loop spans 15 amino acids. CDR1 SGDLS and CDR2 YYNGEE come from the germline V gene. The V segment lost 4 bases and the J segment 7 bases; nucleotides outside the gene matches: 9.

The gene calls are TRBV7-2 and TRBJ2-7; TRBD1 agrees at 9 bases. Per germline, CDR1 SGHTA and CDR2 FQGNSA. CDR3 length equals 15 residues. Trimming at V came to 5 bases and at J to 3 bases, leaving 8 bases not matched to a gene. CDR3 DNA sequence: TGTGCCAGCAGCACGCAACAGGGGGCTCTCTACGAGCAGTACTTC. Its translation is CASSTQQGALYEQYF. Full variable domain (missing parts from reference TRBV7-2 and TRBJ2-7): GAGVSQSPSNKVTEKGKDVELRCDPISGHTALYWYRQSLGQGLEFLIYFQGNSAPDKSGLPSDRFSAERTGGSVSTLTIQRTQQEDSAVYLCASSTQQGALYEQYFGPGTRLTVT.